A single sample gave rise to the 25 T cell receptor beta chains below, sequenced in a study of cytomegalovirus exposure and HLA in healthy donors (dated by TCRdb to between 2016 and 2019). The library was prepared using the immunoSEQ multiplex PCR assay. For the multiplex PCR, a mixture combining 60 forward primers for TCR Vbeta segments and 13 reverse primers for TCR Jbeta segments was used. Held by TCRdb, this immuneACCESS table contains in-frame sequences only and omits some clones. Under half of the omission traces to an unresolved V gene where checked; the cause of the rest is unknown. The sample table holds 130,000 to 150,000 clones, of which around 85% were seen once. The ten largest make up 2.9% of the sample. The sequencing input was PBMCs. The source is a woman between 25 and 40 years old in good health and CMV-seronegative.

This chain connects TRBV6-5 to TRBJ2-7; 9 bases fit TRBD1. V was pared by 6 bases and J by 2 bases, with 5 bases of the junction left unmatched. Germline V gene data show CDR1 as MNHEY and CDR2 as SVGAGI. CDR3 size: 14 residues. The CDR3 sequence is CASSRDRVTYEQYF. The CDR3 DNA sequence: TGTGCCAGCAGCCGGGACAGGGTTACCTACGAGCAGTACTTC.

The rearrangement links TRBV30 to TRBJ1-5; 7 bases agree with TRBD1. Germline V gene lookup returns CDR1 GTSNPN and CDR2 SVGIG (reference sequence). Trimming removed 8 bases from V and 4 bases from J; junction bases left unmatched: 5. The CDR3 consists of 12 residues. The CDR3 sequence: CATGQLNQPQHF. CDR3 nucleotide sequence: TGTGCCACGGGACAGTTAAATCAGCCCCAGCATTTT.

This clone was seen just once. The rearrangement links TRBV10-1 to TRBJ2-1; TRBD2 aligns across 9 bases. CDR1 is WNHNN and CDR2 is SYGVQD in the germline V gene (reference sequence). This CDR3 spans 15 amino acids. The V and J ends lost 2 bases and 9 bases, in that order; junction bases with no gene match: 8. The DNA of the CDR3 is TGCGCCAGCAGTGAGAAGACTAGCGGATTAGGTGAGCAGTTCTTC. It yields the protein CASSEKTSGLGEQFF.

The chain uses TRBV10-2 and TRBJ2-3; possibly TRBD2 for D (5 bases). Trimming stripped 8 bases from V and 4 bases from J, with 13 bases between. This CDR3 is built from 13 residues. CDR1 WSHSY and CDR2 SAAADI come from the germline V gene. This CDR3 is CASGRRLADTQYF. The CDR3 DNA is TGCGCCAGCGGGCGGAGGCTAGCAGATACGCAGTATTTT.

Note on this clone: The junction and the germline gene differ at one end; a read error may be behind it. This chain joins TRBV27 and TRBJ2-7, with D maybe TRBD1 (6 bases). Germline assignment: CDR1 MNHEY and CDR2 SMNVEV (reference sequence). The CDR3 length is 14 residues. CDR3 nucleotides: TGTGCCGGCAGAAACACAGGGTTCCCCTACGAGCAGTACTTC. Protein: CAGRNTGFPYEQYF.

CDR3 sequence reads: CASSIEGQGGEKLFF. CDR3 bases: TGTGCCAGTAGTATTGAGGGACAGGGAGGTGAAAAACTGTTTTTT. This chain links TRBV19 with TRBJ1-4, with 9 positions matching TRBD1. CDR1 is LNHDA, CDR2 SQIVND, per germline (reference sequence). The CDR3 extends over 15 amino acids. Germline trimming cut 3 bases from V and 7 bases from J; bases unmatched to any gene: 6.

The J gene is TRBJ2-3, the V gene TRBV28, with TRBD2 matching 11 bases. The V gene end was trimmed by 4 bases and the J gene end by 3 bases; junction bases not matched to a gene: 3. This CDR3 contains 15 residues. Germline V CDR1 and CDR2: MDHEN, SYDVKM. CDR3 DNA: TGTGCCAGCAGTTCGGGACTAGCGGAGACAGATACGCAGTATTTT. This translates into CASSSGLAETDTQYF. Supplemented by reference TRBV28 and TRBJ2-3, the full variable domain reads DVKVTQSSRYLVKRTGEKVFLECVQDMDHENMFWYRQDPGLGLRLIYFSYDVKMKEKGDIPEGYSVSREKKERFSLILESASTNQTSMYLCASSSGLAETDTQYFGPGTRLTVL.

This chain joins TRBV11-1 and TRBJ2-7; D is possibly TRBD2 (5 bases). From germline, CDR1 is SGHAT and CDR2 FQDESV (reference sequence). V dropped 3 bases and J dropped 4 bases, with 16 bases sitting between them. The length of the CDR3 is 15 residues. CDR3 coding DNA: TGTGCCAGCAGCTTCCGGGGAGAGGTTGGGTACGAGCAGTACTTC. Translating gives CASSFRGEVGYEQYF.

This chain joins TRBV6-4 and TRBJ2-1, with 13 bases fitting TRBD2. The germline gives CDR1 MRHNA, CDR2 SNTAGT. The J segment lost 5 bases and the V segment lost 4 bases, leaving 2 bases of the junction unmatched. This CDR3 has 15 residues. This CDR3 reads CASSVLAGGNNEQFF. The CDR3 region has the DNA TGTGCCAGCAGTGTACTAGCGGGAGGGAACAATGAGCAGTTCTTC.

This chain uses TRBV19 with TRBJ1-1; D perhaps matches TRBD1 (5 bases). The V end was cut by 6 bases, the J end by 1 base, with 12 bases between. Germline-derived CDR1 and CDR2 are LNHDA and SQIVND (reference sequence). This CDR3 has 14 residues. DNA for the CDR3: TGTGCCAGTAGAGGGGTTTGGGGGAACACTGAAGCTTTCTTT. It codes for CASRGVWGNTEAFF. The whole variable domain, remainder taken from reference TRBV19 and TRBJ1-1, is DGGITQSPKYLFRKEGQNVTLSCEQNLNHDAMYWYRQDPGQGLRLIYYSQIVNDFQKGDIAEGYSVSREKKESFPLTVTSAQKNPTAFYLCASRGVWGNTEAFFGQGTRLTVV.

The chain recombines TRBV6-1 with TRBJ2-1; D possibly corresponds to TRBD1 (5 bases). The CDR3 runs 14 residues. The germline V gene encodes CDR1 MNHNS and CDR2 SASEGT. Trimming took 2 bases from V and 6 from J, leaving 11 bases between them. CDR3 sequence: CASSEWTQTNEQFF. In DNA form, the CDR3 reads TGTGCCAGCAGTGAATGGACACAGACCAATGAGCAGTTCTTC.

CDR3 nucleotides: TGTGCCTGGAGTATTTTTCCGTCGACAGTAGAAGCTTTCTTT. Protein sequence: CAWSIFPSTVEAFF. This chain joins TRBV30 and TRBJ1-1; D might be TRBD1 (5 bases). There are 14 residues in the CDR3. V was pared by 2 bases and J by 8 bases, with 18 bases between. Per germline, CDR1 GTSNPN and CDR2 SVGIG (reference sequence).

This chain links TRBV11-2 with TRBJ1-3; D call uncertain. The CDR3 is 17 residues long. Trimming took 1 base from V and 4 from J, leaving 17 bases between them. Per the germline V gene, CDR1 is SGHAT and CDR2 is FQNNGV. CDR3 DNA: TGTGCCAGCAGCTTAGGCCGGGGAACGGCACTCGGAAACACCATATATTTT. Translation: CASSLGRGTALGNTIYF.

The chain employs TRBV7-2 and TRBJ2-5, with TRBD1 as a possible D gene (6 bases). The CDR3 is 15 residues long. V lost 3 bases and J 4 bases, leaving 15 bases between the germline ends. Germline V gives CDR1 SGHTA, CDR2 FQGNSA. CDR3 in DNA: TGTGCCAGCAGCTTCGCTGGGGGCGCGAGAGAGACCCAGTACTTC. This encodes CASSFAGGARETQYF.

V and J are TRBV29-1 and TRBJ1-6; 9 nucleotides agree with TRBD1. Germline CDR1 SQVTM, CDR2 ANQGSEA. With V trimmed by 3 bases and J by 9 bases, 3 bases remained unmatched. The CDR3 runs 13 residues. The DNA of the CDR3 is TGCAGCGTTGACACAGGGGGCGGTTCACCCCTCCACTTT. Encoded protein: CSVDTGGGSPLHF.

Note on this clone: As the CDR3 is not closed by the conserved phenylalanine or tryptophan, this likely results from a read error. The V and J genes are TRBV4-3 and TRBJ1-5; TRBD1 matches at 7 bases. Germline values: CDR1 LGHNA, CDR2 YSLEER. With V trimmed by 4 bases and J by 0 bases, 3 bases remained unmatched. This CDR3 contains 15 residues. The CDR3 nucleotides are TGCGCCAGCAGCCTAGACAGGGATAGCAATCAGCCCCAGCATTCT. Protein: CASSLDRDSNQPQHS.

The chain couples TRBV19 to TRBJ2-2; D may be TRBD1 (6 bases). The germline V gene encodes CDR1 LNHDA and CDR2 SQIVND (reference sequence). This CDR3 has 15 residues. V lost 5 bases and J lost 3, with 13 bases in between. CDR3 protein: CASSAGARDTGELFF. The CDR3 DNA reads as TGTGCCAGTAGTGCAGGGGCGCGGGACACCGGGGAGCTGTTTTTT.

The chain recombines TRBV30 with TRBJ2-1; D remains unclear. Trimming removed 2 bases from V and 4 bases from J, with 9 bases in between. Germline CDR1 reads GTSNPN; CDR2 reads SVGIG (reference sequence). The CDR3 length is 13 residues. CDR3 DNA: TGTGCCTGGAGTAGAGAGCTTTACAATGAGCAGTTCTTC. It translates to CAWSRELYNEQFF.

J is TRBJ2-7 and V is TRBV9, with 11 bases lining up with TRBD1. The CDR3 consists of 14 residues. The V gene end was trimmed by 4 bases and the J gene end by 3 bases; junction bases not matched to a gene: 3. The V gene's germline CDR1 is SGDLS and CDR2 YYNGEE. Written as DNA, the CDR3 is TGTGCCAGCAGCAGAGGGACAGGGGGCTACGAGCAGTACTTC. Protein product: CASSRGTGGYEQYF.

The chain joins TRBV5-1 to TRBJ1-2, with TRBD1 identical over 7 bases. The germline V gene encodes CDR1 SGHRS and CDR2 YFSETQ. The CDR3 has 15 residues. Germline trimming cut 0 bases from V and 7 bases from J; bases unmatched to any gene: 9. The CDR3 loop is CASSLVGGLTGGYTF. DNA of the CDR3: TGCGCCAGCAGCTTGGTAGGGGGCTTAACTGGTGGCTACACCTTC.

There are a few counts of this clone. The rearrangement joins TRBV13 to TRBJ2-2; 10 bases match TRBD2. V trimming: 2 bases; J trimming: 4 bases; junction bases outside the gene matches: 7. This CDR3 has 17 amino acids. Germline CDR1 and CDR2: PRHDT and FYEKMQ (reference sequence). The CDR3 spells CASSLRGLAASTGELFF. As DNA, the CDR3 is TGTGCCAGCAGCTTAAGAGGACTAGCGGCAAGCACCGGGGAGCTGTTTTTT.

The CDR3 DNA follows: TGTGCCAGCAGCGGGGAGGCCTTCGACACTGAAGCTTTCTTT. Translating gives CASSGEAFDTEAFF. The chain combines TRBV6-4 with TRBJ1-1, with D unresolved. Deletions cut 6 bases from V and 3 bases from J, with 14 bases between. Germline values: CDR1 MRHNA, CDR2 SNTAGT. This CDR3 has 14 residues.

This clone was found a few times. V is TRBV6-1 and J is TRBJ1-2; D remains unclear. Germline V gene data show CDR1 as MNHNS and CDR2 as SASEGT. CDR3 length: 14 residues. V was trimmed by 3 bases and J by 8 bases, leaving 16 bases between them. The CDR3 DNA is TGTGCCAGCAGTGAGCGGCGGCTGGGTAGCGGCTACACCTTC. It is translated as CASSERRLGSGYTF.

V is TRBV6-1 and J is TRBJ1-4; no definite D call. CDR3 length: 13 residues. Germline assignment: CDR1 MNHNS and CDR2 SASEGT. V was clipped by 5 bases and J by 3 bases, with 7 bases between them. CDR3 sequence (DNA): TGTGCCAGCAGTCGGTACGCTAATGAAAAACTGTTTTTT. Amino acids: CASSRYANEKLFF.

J is TRBJ2-7 and V is TRBV28, with TRBD2 matching 8 bases. This CDR3 region has 13 residues. J was trimmed by 0 bases and V by 10 bases; bases with no gene match: 5. Germline loops: CDR1 MDHEN, CDR2 SYDVKM. The CDR3 sequence is CATLTSDSYEQYF. In DNA form, the CDR3 reads TGTGCCACCCTGACTAGCGACTCCTACGAGCAGTACTTC.